The 20 T cell receptor beta chains below all came from one sample that was sequenced in a study of cytomegalovirus exposure and HLA in healthy donors. 60 Vbeta and 13 Jbeta primers were used in PCR. TCRdb keeps only in-frame clones here, not all; method: immunoSEQ multiplex PCR. The sample has fewer than 250,000 clones; around four fifths are singletons. Sequencing was performed on PBMCs. The receptor source for this set is a middle-aged man in good health and CMV-seropositive.

This chain joins TRBV27 and TRBJ2-3; D is perhaps TRBD2 (6 bases). CDR3 length: 15 residues. Germline CDR1 reads MNHEY; CDR2 reads SMNVEV (reference sequence). Trimming took 3 bases from V and 2 from J, leaving 12 bases between them. The CDR3 DNA reads as TGTGCCAGCAGTTTCGGGCGGGACCACACAGATACGCAGTATTTT. It yields the protein CASSFGRDHTDTQYF.

The rearrangement links TRBV28 to TRBJ1-4, with 10 bases that match TRBD1. J gave up 8 bases and V 4 bases, and 4 bases lay outside the gene matches. The CDR3 sequence is 14 residues long. The germline V gene encodes CDR1 MDHEN and CDR2 SYDVKM. The CDR3 region is CASSSGQGREKLFF. CDR3 DNA: TGTGCCAGCAGTTCGGGACAGGGGAGGGAAAAACTGTTTTTT.

The chain has TRBV5-1 and TRBJ2-7; the match to TRBD1 covers 7 bases. V shed 2 bases, J shed 3 bases, and the junction held 8 bases outside the gene matches. This CDR3 region has 15 residues. The V gene's germline CDR1 is SGHRS and CDR2 YFSETQ. The CDR3 region has the DNA TGCGCCAGCAGCTTAGGACCCGACAGGGACTACGAGCAGTACTTC. It codes for CASSLGPDRDYEQYF.

V and J are TRBV6-6 and TRBJ2-5; 7 bases fit TRBD2. The CDR3 is 16 amino acids. Germline lookup yields CDR1 MNHNY and CDR2 SVGAGI (reference sequence). J lost 4 bases, V lost 5 bases, and 13 bases had no gene match. In nucleotides, the CDR3 is TGTGCCAGCAGTCTCGGACTAGTAGGAAGAGGAGAGACCCAGTACTTC. Amino acid sequence: CASSLGLVGRGETQYF.

The CDR3 spells CASSSSGSRQPQHF. In nucleotides, the CDR3 is TGTGCCAGCAGTTCATCGGGGTCTCGACAGCCCCAGCATTTT. This sequence joins TRBV2 and TRBJ1-5, with D hard to call. V was pared by 5 bases and J by 7 bases, with 15 bases between. CDR3 length: 14 amino acids. Looked up from germline, CDR1 is SNHLY and CDR2 is FYNNEI.

This clone was observed a single time. The V call is TRBV10-2, the J call TRBJ1-1; 8 bases align to TRBD1. The V gene's germline CDR1 is WSHSY and CDR2 SAAADI. The CDR3 has 14 amino acids. J lost 3 bases, V lost 5 bases, and 5 bases had no gene match. The CDR3 coding sequence is TGCGCCAGCAGTACCAGGGGGCCGGACACTGAAGCTTTCTTT. This encodes CASSTRGPDTEAFF.

The V gene is TRBV10-3, the J gene TRBJ1-1; maybe TRBD1 (5 bases). V gave up 6 bases and J gave up 8 bases, with 22 bases separating them. CDR3 length equals 15 residues. Per germline, CDR1 ENHRY and CDR2 SYGVKD. The CDR3 reads CAISEAGPKGREAFF. The CDR3 nucleotides are TGTGCCATCAGCGAGGCCGGGCCAAAGGGGCGAGAAGCTTTCTTT.

The V gene is TRBV6-1, the J gene TRBJ2-3, with 13 bases matching TRBD2. CDR1 and CDR2 (germline): MNHNS, SASEGT. The junction had 7 bases not matched to a gene; V was cut back by 2 bases and J by 2 bases. The CDR3 length is 18 residues. The CDR3 sequence: CASSEIWTSGGSTDTQYF. DNA of the CDR3: TGTGCCAGCAGTGAAATTTGGACTAGCGGGGGCTCCACAGATACGCAGTATTTT.

V gene TRBV4-1 combines with J gene TRBJ2-7; 7 bases align to TRBD1. The V and J ends lost 0 bases and 6 bases, in that order; junction bases with no gene match: 11. Germline CDR1 is MGHRA and CDR2 is YSYEKL. The CDR3 has 16 amino acids. The chain's CDR3 is CASSQDSIQGTGEQYF. CDR3 bases: TGCGCCAGCAGCCAAGATTCCATACAGGGGACGGGCGAGCAGTACTTC.

The V and J genes are TRBV5-4 and TRBJ1-1; 7 bases agree with TRBD1. J gave up 5 bases and V 0 bases, and 10 bases lay outside the gene matches. This CDR3 has 16 residues. Germline CDR1 reads SGHNT; CDR2 reads YYREEE (reference sequence). The CDR3 spells CASSLGQGLVGTEAFF. CDR3 nucleotide sequence: TGTGCCAGCAGCTTGGGACAGGGACTAGTGGGGACTGAAGCTTTCTTT.

The chain uses TRBV6-5 and TRBJ1-5; the D gene is possibly TRBD1 (5 bases). The CDR3 runs to 13 residues. Trimming stripped 6 bases from V and 1 base from J, with 7 bases between. Germline V gives CDR1 MNHEY, CDR2 SVGAGI. CDR3 region: CASRDTSNQPQHF. Written as DNA, the CDR3 is TGTGCCAGCAGGGACACCAGCAATCAGCCCCAGCATTTT.

The table lists this clone with a few counts. The chain has TRBV6-5 and TRBJ1-5; 7 bases line up with TRBD1. Losses at the gene ends were 5 bases for V and 2 bases for J; bases not matched to a gene: 6. From germline, CDR1 is MNHEY and CDR2 SVGAGI. The CDR3 totals 15 residues. The DNA of the CDR3 is TGTGCCAGCAGTCGACAGGGCGATCGCAATCAGCCCCAGCATTTT. Translation: CASSRQGDRNQPQHF.

The chain carries TRBV28 and TRBJ1-5; the D gene is possibly TRBD1 (5 bases). There are 16 residues in the CDR3. CDR1 and CDR2 from the germline V gene are MDHEN and SYDVKM. V lost 4 bases and J 4 bases, leaving 17 bases between the germline ends. CDR3 bases: TGTGCCAGCAGTTCCTTCGTCCTGGGGCTGAATCAGCCCCAGCATTTT. This codes for CASSSFVLGLNQPQHF.

V is TRBV7-3 and J is TRBJ1-1; 8 bases line up with TRBD1. Germline loops: CDR1 SGHTA, CDR2 FQGTGA. This CDR3 contains 14 residues. V was pared by 5 bases and J by 3 bases, with 5 bases of the junction left unmatched. This CDR3 is CASSPTGADTEAFF. Here the CDR3 DNA reads TGTGCCAGCAGCCCGACAGGGGCGGACACTGAAGCTTTCTTT.

The chain has TRBV14 and TRBJ1-1; 7 bases match TRBD1. Germline V gives CDR1 SGHDN, CDR2 FVKESK. The CDR3 is 15 residues long. V gave up 5 bases and J gave up 1 base; unmatched junction bases: 7. The CDR3 DNA follows: TGTGCCAGCAGCGAACAGGGGCAGAGGAACACTGAAGCTTTCTTT. Translation: CASSEQGQRNTEAFF.

The V and J genes are TRBV7-2 and TRBJ2-2; D may be TRBD2 (7 bases). Germline CDR1 is SGHTA and CDR2 is FQGNSA. The V and J ends lost 5 bases and 4 bases respectively, with 20 bases between them. CDR3 length: 17 amino acids. The chain's CDR3 is CASSPGVGRGSTGELFF. CDR3 in DNA: TGTGCCAGCAGCCCGGGGGTGGGGAGGGGGAGCACCGGGGAGCTGTTTTTT.

V gene TRBV19 combines with J gene TRBJ2-7, with D perhaps TRBD2 (6 bases). Germline V gene lookup returns CDR1 LNHDA and CDR2 SQIVND (reference sequence). The CDR3 has 13 residues. The V end was cut by 6 bases, the J end by 6 bases, with 15 bases between. The CDR3 sequence: CASRRDGLREQYF. The CDR3, as DNA: TGTGCCAGTAGGCGGGACGGGCTCCGCGAGCAGTACTTC.

V and J are TRBV6-5 and TRBJ2-7, with D possibly being TRBD2 (7 bases). The CDR3 is 12 residues long. Germline loops: CDR1 MNHEY, CDR2 SVGAGI. Trimming left V 7 bases short and J 4 bases short, with 11 bases between. CDR3 sequence reads: CASNGGAYEQYF. The CDR3 region has the DNA TGTGCCAGCAATGGGGGGGCGTACGAGCAGTACTTC.

The V and J genes are TRBV7-3 and TRBJ2-7, with D possibly being TRBD2 (7 bases). Trimming left V 5 bases short and J 3 bases short, with 14 bases between. The germline CDR1 and CDR2 sequences are SGHTA and FQGTGA. The CDR3 covers 14 residues. The CDR3 loop is CASSPGGGGYEQYF. The CDR3, as DNA: TGTGCCAGCAGCCCGGGGGGAGGGGGCTACGAGCAGTACTTC. The complete variable domain, with remaining parts taken from reference TRBV7-3 and TRBJ2-7, reads GAGVSQTPSNKVTEKGKYVELRCDPISGHTALYWYRQSLGQGPEFLIYFQGTGAADDSGLPNDRFFAVRPEGSVSTLKIQRTERGDSAVYLCASSPGGGGYEQYFGPGTRLTVT.

The rearrangement uses TRBV5-4 and TRBJ2-3; 8 bases map to TRBD1. Germline assignment: CDR1 SGHNT and CDR2 YYREEE (reference sequence). J lost 6 bases, V lost 3 bases, and 9 bases had no gene match. This CDR3 comprises 15 residues. The CDR3 spells CASSSSTGDGDTQYF. The DNA of the CDR3 is TGTGCCAGCAGCTCCTCGACAGGGGATGGGGATACGCAGTATTTT.